Sequencing of this TCR beta chain was carried out in a study of blood T cell repertoires in COVID-19. Study-wide context: COVID-19 samples from acute and convalescent phases originated in the United States, Italy and Spain. T cells, B-cell-depleted T cells, or PBMCs supplied cDNA or gDNA.

The Seattle site enrolled patients during active infection and followed them longitudinally. As processed by the authors: Reference gene primer amplification yielded estimated nucleated cell counts. Sequencing was performed with immunoSEQ multiplex PCR; in TCRdb, only in-frame clones are kept and a portion is missing. Clone size and the V and J calls come from that table; the DNA yielded D and trimming. The table shows about 220,000 clones, with roughly 85% occurring only once. The TCR comes from a woman between 65 and 79 years old with COVID-19, enrolled during active disease. The sample comprised peripheral blood.

This chain's CDR3 is CASSQSGASNEKLFF. The DNA for the CDR3 is TGCGCCAGCAGCCAATCAGGGGCGTCTAATGAAAAACTGTTTTTT. The rearrangement links TRBV4-3 to TRBJ1-4, with TRBD1 as a possible D gene (6 bases). From germline, CDR1 is LGHNA and CDR2 YSLEER. CDR3 length equals 15 residues. Between the trimmed V and J ends, which lost 2 bases and 3 bases, there was a span of 10 bases.